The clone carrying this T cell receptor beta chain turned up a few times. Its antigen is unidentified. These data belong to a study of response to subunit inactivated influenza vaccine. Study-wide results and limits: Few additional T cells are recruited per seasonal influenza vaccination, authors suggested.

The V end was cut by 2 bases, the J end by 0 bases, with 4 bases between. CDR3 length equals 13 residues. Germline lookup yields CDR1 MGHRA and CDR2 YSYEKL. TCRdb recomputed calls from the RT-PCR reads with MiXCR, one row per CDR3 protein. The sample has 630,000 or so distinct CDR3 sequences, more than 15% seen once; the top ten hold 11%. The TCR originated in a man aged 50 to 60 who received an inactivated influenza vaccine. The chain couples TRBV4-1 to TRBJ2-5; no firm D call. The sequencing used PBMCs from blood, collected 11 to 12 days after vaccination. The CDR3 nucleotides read TGCGCCAGCAGCCAACGGCACCAAGAGACCCAGTACTTC. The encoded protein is CASSQRHQETQYF.